Below, 10 T cell receptor beta chains from the same sample are listed, as sequenced in a study of blood T cells in healthy people across ages. The use of a sample-barcoded 5' primer and a J-beta primer mix characterized a second PCR of roughly 6 to 11 cycles. TCRdb reprocessed the 5' RACE reads with MiXCR, giving one entry per CDR3 protein. Of fewer than 700,000 distinct CDR3 sequences in the sample, 40% to 50% were seen once. Sequencing input: blood. The source is a man at least 80 years old in good health.

The rearrangement joins TRBV12-3 or TRBV12-4 to TRBJ1-5, with a weak D call TRBD1 (5 bases). Trimming took off 6 bases at V and 7 bases at J, with 16 bases between the two ends. This CDR3 has 14 amino acids. CDR3 sequence (DNA): TGTGCCAGCAGCCTGGGAGGGACCGGGCAGCCCCAGCATTTT. Translating it yields CASSLGGTGQPQHF.

On this clonotype: A much bigger clone sits one base away, suggesting this may be a read error. J is TRBJ2-2 and V is TRBV20-1; D is unresolved. V was trimmed by 5 bases and J by 5 bases, leaving 15 bases between them. This CDR3 is built from 14 residues. Germline CDR1 is DFQATT and CDR2 is SNEGSKA (reference sequence). Here the CDR3 DNA reads TGCAGTGCTGGGATCGACTGGCAGACCGGGGAGCTGTTTTTT. The encoded protein is CSAGIDWQTGELFF.

This clonotype has more than one count but fewer than ten. This chain links TRBV30 with TRBJ2-1; 7 bases are shared with TRBD1. Germline values: CDR1 GTSNPN, CDR2 SVGIG (reference sequence). The CDR3 has 14 amino acids. Trimming removed 0 bases from V and 5 bases from J; junction bases left unmatched: 4. In nucleotides, the CDR3 is TGTGCCTGGAGTGTCGGACAGGTAGACAATGAGCAGTTCTTC. Protein: CAWSVGQVDNEQFF.

With regard to this clonotype: At one end the junction does not follow the germline gene, possibly because of a read error. The chain uses TRBV29-1 and TRBJ2-6; the D is unclear. Germline CDR1 reads SQVTM; CDR2 reads ANQGSEA. The CDR3 totals 13 residues. CDR3 sequence: CSVEVSGTNVLTF. The CDR3 DNA follows: TGCAGCGTTGAAGTGTCTGGGACCAACGTCCTGACTTTC.

The chain is built from TRBV12-3 or TRBV12-4 and TRBJ1-5, with D possibly matching TRBD1 (6 bases). Trimming stripped 2 bases from V and 5 bases from J, with 10 bases between. The CDR3 sequence is 14 residues long. CDR3 sequence (DNA): TGTGCCAGCAGTTTAATAGGGGGGGATCAGCCCCAGCATTTT. Protein product: CASSLIGGDQPQHF.

The chain uses TRBV6-5 and TRBJ2-1, with TRBD2 identical over 8 bases. The CDR3 length is 16 residues. Losses at the gene ends were 2 bases for V and 0 bases for J; bases not matched to a gene: 3. The V gene's germline CDR1 is MNHEY and CDR2 SVGAGI. CDR3 loop: CASSYKRGSSYNEQFF. In nucleotides, the CDR3 is TGTGCCAGCAGTTACAAGCGGGGGAGCTCCTACAATGAGCAGTTCTTC.

This chain joins TRBV7-7 and TRBJ2-2, with D perhaps TRBD1 or TRBD2 (5 bases each). Per germline, CDR1 SSHAT and CDR2 FNYEAQ (reference sequence). Trimming took 5 bases from V and 6 from J, leaving 16 bases between them. The CDR3 is made up of 15 amino acids. CDR3 in DNA: TGTGCCAGCAGCCCTGGGACGTTCTTAGCCGGGGAGCTGTTTTTT. Protein sequence: CASSPGTFLAGELFF.

This clonotype was seen once. The chain carries TRBV6-6 and TRBJ2-2, with TRBD2 matching 8 bases. The CDR3 has 15 residues. Trimming at V came to 4 bases and at J to 4 bases, leaving 5 bases not matched to a gene. The germline gives CDR1 MNHNY, CDR2 SVGAGI (reference sequence). Here the CDR3 DNA reads TGTGCCAGCAGTTCCGAGGCGGGGGGCACCGGGGAGCTGTTTTTT. Translating it yields CASSSEAGGTGELFF.

This clonotype was counted between two and nine times. V and J are TRBV5-6 and TRBJ1-2, with TRBD1 as a possible D gene (5 bases). From germline, CDR1 is SGHDT and CDR2 YYEEEE. The CDR3 has 15 residues. Trimming left V 0 bases short and J 6 bases short, with 15 bases between. The CDR3 sequence is CASSLDPAGRDGYTF. As DNA, the CDR3 is TGTGCCAGCAGCTTGGATCCTGCAGGGAGGGATGGCTACACCTTC.

This clonotype was observed a handful of times. The chain employs TRBV5-1 and TRBJ2-1; D could derive from TRBD1 or TRBD2 (5 bases each). Germline V lookup: CDR1 SGHRS, CDR2 YFSETQ. The CDR3 loop spans 14 amino acids. Trimming took off 0 bases at V and 5 bases at J, with 9 bases between the two ends. The CDR3 nucleotides are TGCGCCAGCAGCTTGGGAGGGGCCCACAATGAGCAGTTCTTC. Its protein is CASSLGGAHNEQFF.